Listed below are T cell receptor beta chains from one sample, sequenced in a study of shared clonotypes between healthy human individuals. Generated by immunoSEQ multiplex PCR, the TCRdb table keeps only in-frame clones and is missing some. The data contain 1.4 million or so clones, about 98.5% of them singletons. The sample consisted of naive CD4+ T cells sorted from blood. These receptors were collected from a man aged 30-40 years in good health. The CDR3 runs from the conserved cysteine through the conserved F or W.

v_call: TRBV5-4
j_call: TRBJ1-2
cdr3_aa: CASSQDRGAYGYTF

v_call: TRBV2
j_call: TRBJ2-3
cdr3_aa: CASSDGTSGSTDTQYF

v_call: TRBV11-3
j_call: TRBJ1-1
cdr3_aa: CASSKRDSEAFF

v_call: TRBV29-1
j_call: TRBJ2-1
cdr3_aa: CSVEETQTSYNEQFF

v_call: TRBV14
j_call: TRBJ1-1
cdr3_aa: CASSHFWDTNTEAFF

v_call: TRBV7-9
j_call: TRBJ2-3
cdr3_aa: CASSLALWTDTQYF

v_call: TRBV7-2
j_call: TRBJ1-3
cdr3_aa: CASSLDSGATSGNTIYF

v_call: TRBV19
j_call: TRBJ2-7
cdr3_aa: CASSRATSGIYEQYF

v_call: TRBV28
j_call: TRBJ1-1
cdr3_aa: CASSPMGGTNTEAFF

v_call: TRBV7-3
j_call: TRBJ2-2
cdr3_aa: CASSLMSGRGELFF

v_call: TRBV28
j_call: TRBJ2-7
cdr3_aa: CASSSPGQWSYEQYF